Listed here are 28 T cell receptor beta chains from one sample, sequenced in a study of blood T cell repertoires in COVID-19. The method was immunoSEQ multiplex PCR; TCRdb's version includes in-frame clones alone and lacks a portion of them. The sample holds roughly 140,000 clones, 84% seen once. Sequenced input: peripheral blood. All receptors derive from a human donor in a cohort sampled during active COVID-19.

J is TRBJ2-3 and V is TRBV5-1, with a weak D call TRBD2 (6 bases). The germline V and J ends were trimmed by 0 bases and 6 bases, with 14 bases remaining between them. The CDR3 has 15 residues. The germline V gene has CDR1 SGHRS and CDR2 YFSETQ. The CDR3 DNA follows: TGCGCCAGCAGCTTGGTTGCGGGGCCCGCGGATACGCAGTATTTT. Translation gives CASSLVAGPADTQYF.

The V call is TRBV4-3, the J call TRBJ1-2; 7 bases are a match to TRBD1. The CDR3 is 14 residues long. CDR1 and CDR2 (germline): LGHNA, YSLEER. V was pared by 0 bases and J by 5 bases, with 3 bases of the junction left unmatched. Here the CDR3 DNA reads TGCGCCAGCAGCCAAGAGACAGGGTATTATGGCTACACCTTC. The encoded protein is CASSQETGYYGYTF.

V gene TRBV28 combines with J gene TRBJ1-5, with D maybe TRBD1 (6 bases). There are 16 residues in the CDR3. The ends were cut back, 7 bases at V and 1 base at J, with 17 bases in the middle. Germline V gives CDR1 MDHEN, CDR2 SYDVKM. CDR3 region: CASTPRGATSNQPQHF. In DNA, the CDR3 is TGTGCCAGCACCCCACGGGGGGCTACGAGCAATCAGCCCCAGCATTTT.

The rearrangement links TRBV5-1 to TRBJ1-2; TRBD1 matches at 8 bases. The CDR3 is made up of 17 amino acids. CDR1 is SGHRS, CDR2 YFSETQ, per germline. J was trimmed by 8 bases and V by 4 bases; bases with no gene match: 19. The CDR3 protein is CASSPTGQGPRLGGYTF. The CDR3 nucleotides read TGCGCCAGCAGCCCAACAGGACAGGGTCCACGGTTGGGCGGCTACACCTTC.

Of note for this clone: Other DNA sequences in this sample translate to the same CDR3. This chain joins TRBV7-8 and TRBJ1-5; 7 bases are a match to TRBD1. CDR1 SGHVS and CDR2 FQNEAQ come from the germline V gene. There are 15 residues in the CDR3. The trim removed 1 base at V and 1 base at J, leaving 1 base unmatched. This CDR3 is CASSLGQGSNQPQHF. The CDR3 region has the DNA TGTGCCAGCAGCTTAGGACAGGGAAGCAATCAGCCCCAGCATTTT.

The CDR3, as DNA: TGTGCCAGCAGCGGGACAGGGGGCTTCCTCACCGGGGAGCTGTTTTTT. It encodes CASSGTGGFLTGELFF. This chain connects TRBV7-2 to TRBJ2-2, with TRBD1 matching 12 bases. Germline CDR1 is SGHTA and CDR2 is FQGNSA. V trimming: 5 bases; J trimming: 4 bases; junction bases outside the gene matches: 5. The CDR3 is made up of 16 amino acids.

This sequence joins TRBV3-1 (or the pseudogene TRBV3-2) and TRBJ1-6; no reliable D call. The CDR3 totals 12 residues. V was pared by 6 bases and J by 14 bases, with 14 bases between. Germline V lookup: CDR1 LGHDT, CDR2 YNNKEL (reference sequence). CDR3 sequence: CASRGAAESLHF. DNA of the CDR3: TGTGCCAGCAGGGGAGCGGCGGAGTCCCTCCACTTT.

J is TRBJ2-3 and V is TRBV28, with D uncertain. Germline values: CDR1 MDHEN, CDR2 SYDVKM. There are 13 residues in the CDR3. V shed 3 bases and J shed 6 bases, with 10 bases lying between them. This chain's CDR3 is CASSFRSPDTQYF. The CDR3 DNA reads TGTGCCAGCAGTTTCCGCAGTCCTGATACGCAGTATTTT.

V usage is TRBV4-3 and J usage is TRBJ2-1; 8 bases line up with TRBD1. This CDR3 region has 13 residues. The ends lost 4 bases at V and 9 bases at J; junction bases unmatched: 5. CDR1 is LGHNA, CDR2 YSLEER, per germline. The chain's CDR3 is CASSRRGQGEQFF. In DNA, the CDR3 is TGCGCCAGCAGCCGCAGGGGGCAGGGTGAGCAGTTCTTC.

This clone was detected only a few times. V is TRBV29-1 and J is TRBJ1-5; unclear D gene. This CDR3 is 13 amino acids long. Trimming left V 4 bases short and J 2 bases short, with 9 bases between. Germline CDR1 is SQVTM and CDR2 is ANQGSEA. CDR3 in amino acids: CSVGETGNQPQHF. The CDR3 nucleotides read TGCAGCGTTGGGGAGACGGGCAATCAGCCCCAGCATTTT.

As DNA, the CDR3 is TGTGCCAGTAGTATAGGGTGGGGGCCCACAGATACGCAGTATTTT. Translation: CASSIGWGPTDTQYF. The V call is TRBV19, the J call TRBJ2-3, with D possibly TRBD1 on 6 matching bases. The germline CDR1 and CDR2 sequences are LNHDA and SQIVND (reference sequence). CDR3 length: 15 amino acids. V gave up 1 base and J gave up 2 bases, with 10 bases separating them.

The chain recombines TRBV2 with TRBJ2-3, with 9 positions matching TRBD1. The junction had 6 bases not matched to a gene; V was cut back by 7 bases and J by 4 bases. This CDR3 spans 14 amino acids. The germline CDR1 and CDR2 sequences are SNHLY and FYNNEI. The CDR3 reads CASIRDRAADTQYF. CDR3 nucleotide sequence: TGTGCCAGCATCCGGGACAGGGCAGCAGATACGCAGTATTTT. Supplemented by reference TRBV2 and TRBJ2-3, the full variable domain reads EPEVTQTPSHQVTQMGQEVILRCVPISNHLYFYWYRQILGQKVEFLVSFYNNEISEKSEIFDDQFSVERPDGSNFTLKIRSTKLEDSAMYFCASIRDRAADTQYFGPGTRLTVL.

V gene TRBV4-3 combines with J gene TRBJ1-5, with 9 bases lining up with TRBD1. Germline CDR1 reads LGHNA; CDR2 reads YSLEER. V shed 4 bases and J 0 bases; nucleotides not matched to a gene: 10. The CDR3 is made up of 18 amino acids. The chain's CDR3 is CASSRTYGQGTSNQPQHF. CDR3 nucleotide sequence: TGCGCCAGCAGCCGCACGTACGGACAGGGGACTAGCAATCAGCCCCAGCATTTT.

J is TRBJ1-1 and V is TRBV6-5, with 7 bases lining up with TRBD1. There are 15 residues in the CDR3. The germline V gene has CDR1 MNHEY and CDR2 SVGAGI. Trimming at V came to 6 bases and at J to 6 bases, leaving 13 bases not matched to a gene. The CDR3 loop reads CASSFLRGETPEAFF. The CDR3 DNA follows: TGTGCCAGCAGCTTCCTCAGGGGGGAAACCCCTGAAGCTTTCTTT.

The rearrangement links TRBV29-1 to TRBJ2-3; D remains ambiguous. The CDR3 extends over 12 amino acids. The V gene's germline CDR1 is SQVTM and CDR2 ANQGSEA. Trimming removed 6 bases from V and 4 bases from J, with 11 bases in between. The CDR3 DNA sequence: TGCAGCGTGCGCGGAGACTCAGATACGCAGTATTTT. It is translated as CSVRGDSDTQYF.

The CDR3 DNA sequence: TGTGCCAGCAGTTTAATCCGACAGGGGGGACTCTACGAGCAGTACTTC. It is translated as CASSLIRQGGLYEQYF. The V and J genes are TRBV6-5 and TRBJ2-7, with 9 nucleotides matching TRBD1. Germline V gene lookup returns CDR1 MNHEY and CDR2 SVGAGI. Trimming at V came to 4 bases and at J to 3 bases, leaving 10 bases not matched to a gene. This CDR3 region has 16 residues.

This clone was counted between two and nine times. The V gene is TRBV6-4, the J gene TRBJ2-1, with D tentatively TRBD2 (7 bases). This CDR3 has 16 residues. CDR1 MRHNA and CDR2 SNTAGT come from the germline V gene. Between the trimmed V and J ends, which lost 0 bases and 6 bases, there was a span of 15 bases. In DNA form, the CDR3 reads TGTGCCAGCAGTGACTCTGGGAGGGGGATCCCCAATGAGCAGTTCTTC. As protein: CASSDSGRGIPNEQFF.

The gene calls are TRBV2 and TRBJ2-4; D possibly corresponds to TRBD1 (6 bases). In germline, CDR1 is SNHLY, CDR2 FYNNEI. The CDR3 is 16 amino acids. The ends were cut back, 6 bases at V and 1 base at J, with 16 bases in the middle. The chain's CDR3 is CASRGDNYRAKNIQYF. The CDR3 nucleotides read TGTGCCAGCAGGGGGGACAATTATAGGGCCAAAAACATTCAGTACTTC.

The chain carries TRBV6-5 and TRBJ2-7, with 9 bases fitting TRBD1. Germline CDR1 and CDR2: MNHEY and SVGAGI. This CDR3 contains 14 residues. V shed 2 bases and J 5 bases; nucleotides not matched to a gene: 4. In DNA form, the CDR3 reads TGTGCCAGCAGTTACGGACAGGGGTGGAACGAGCAGTACTTC. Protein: CASSYGQGWNEQYF.

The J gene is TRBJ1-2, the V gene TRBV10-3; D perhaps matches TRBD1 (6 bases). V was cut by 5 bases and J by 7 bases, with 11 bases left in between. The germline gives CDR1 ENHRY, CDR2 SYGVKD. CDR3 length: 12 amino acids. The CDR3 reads CAISLTGAGYTF. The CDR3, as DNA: TGTGCCATCAGTTTGACAGGAGCTGGCTACACCTTC.

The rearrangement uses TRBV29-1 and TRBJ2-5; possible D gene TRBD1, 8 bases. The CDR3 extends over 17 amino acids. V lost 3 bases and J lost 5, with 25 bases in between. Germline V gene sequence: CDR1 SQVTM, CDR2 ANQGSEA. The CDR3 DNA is TGCAGCGTTGATTCCCACCTCGACAGGGGAGGGATGGAGACCCAGTACTTC. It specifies CSVDSHLDRGGMETQYF.

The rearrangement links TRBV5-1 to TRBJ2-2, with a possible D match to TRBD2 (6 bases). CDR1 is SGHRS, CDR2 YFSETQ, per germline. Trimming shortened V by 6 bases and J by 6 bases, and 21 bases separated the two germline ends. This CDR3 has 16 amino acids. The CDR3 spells CASTDSLASVAGELFF. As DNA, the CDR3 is TGCGCCAGCACCGATAGTCTGGCTAGCGTCGCCGGGGAGCTGTTTTTT.

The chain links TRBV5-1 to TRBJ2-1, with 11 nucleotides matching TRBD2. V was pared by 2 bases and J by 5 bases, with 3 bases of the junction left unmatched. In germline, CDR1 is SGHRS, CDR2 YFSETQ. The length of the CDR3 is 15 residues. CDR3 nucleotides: TGCGCCAGCAGCTTACTAGCGGGGGCCAACAATGAGCAGTTCTTC. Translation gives CASSLLAGANNEQFF.

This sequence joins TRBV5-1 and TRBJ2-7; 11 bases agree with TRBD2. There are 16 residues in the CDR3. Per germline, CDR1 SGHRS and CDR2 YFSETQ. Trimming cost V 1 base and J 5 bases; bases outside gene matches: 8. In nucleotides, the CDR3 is TGCGCCAGCAGCTTGAGACTAGCGGGGACTGGGGACGAGCAGTACTTC. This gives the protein CASSLRLAGTGDEQYF.

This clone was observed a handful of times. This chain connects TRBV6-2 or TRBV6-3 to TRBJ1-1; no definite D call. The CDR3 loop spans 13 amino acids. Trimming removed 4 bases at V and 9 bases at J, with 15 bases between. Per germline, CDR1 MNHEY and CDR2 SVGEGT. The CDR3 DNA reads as TGTGCCAGCAGTTTAACCGGGAGCGACCAAGCTTTCTTT. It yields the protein CASSLTGSDQAFF.

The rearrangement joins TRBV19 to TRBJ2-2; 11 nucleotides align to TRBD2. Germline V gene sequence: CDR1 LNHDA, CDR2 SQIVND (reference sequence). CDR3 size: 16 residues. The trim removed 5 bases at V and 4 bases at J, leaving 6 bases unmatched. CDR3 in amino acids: CASSLTGLAVTGELFF. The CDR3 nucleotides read TGTGCCAGTAGTCTCACGGGACTAGCGGTCACCGGGGAGCTGTTTTTT.

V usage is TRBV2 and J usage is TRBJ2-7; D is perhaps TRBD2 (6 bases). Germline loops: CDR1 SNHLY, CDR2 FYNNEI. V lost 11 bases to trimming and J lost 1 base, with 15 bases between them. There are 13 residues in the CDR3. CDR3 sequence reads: CACVGTQSYEQYF. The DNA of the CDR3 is TGTGCCTGTGTAGGGACTCAATCCTACGAGCAGTACTTC.

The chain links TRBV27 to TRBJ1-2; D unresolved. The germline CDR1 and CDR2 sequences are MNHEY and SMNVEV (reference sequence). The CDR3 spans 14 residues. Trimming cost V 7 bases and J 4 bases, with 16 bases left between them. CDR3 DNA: TGTGCCAGCACCTCCGGTCGTCCGGGCTATGGCTACACCTTC. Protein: CASTSGRPGYGYTF.